These 3 T cell receptor beta chains came from one sample sequenced in a study of blood T cell repertoires in COVID-19. This table comes from immunoSEQ multiplex PCR, and its TCRdb copy is limited to in-frame clones, with some not included. The table lists 150,000 to 200,000 clones, just under 80% of them singletons, with around 7% in the top ten. Specimen: peripheral blood. The receptors were gathered from a man between 65 and 79 years old with active or convalescent COVID-19.

The chain couples TRBV11-1 to TRBJ2-1, with D possibly matching TRBD2 (6 bases). Germline loops: CDR1 SGHAT, CDR2 FQDESV (reference sequence). The CDR3 sequence is 14 residues long. Trimming stripped 4 bases from V and 7 bases from J, with 14 bases between. In DNA form, the CDR3 reads TGTGCCAGCAGCTCCGGCGGGGTGGGAAATGAGCAGTTCTTC. Protein product: CASSSGGVGNEQFF.

This chain links TRBV10-2 with TRBJ2-3, with D perhaps TRBD1 (6 bases). The CDR3 runs 16 residues. The germline V gene encodes CDR1 WSHSY and CDR2 SAAADI. Trimming took 8 bases from V and 0 from J, leaving 18 bases between them. CDR3 residues: CASSASGTTSTDTQYF. CDR3 nucleotides: TGCGCCAGCTCTGCTTCCGGGACAACCAGCACAGATACGCAGTATTTT.

This sequence joins TRBV4-1 and TRBJ1-2; possible D gene TRBD1, 5 bases. Germline V gene data show CDR1 as MGHRA and CDR2 as YSYEKL. The V and J ends lost 2 bases and 4 bases respectively, with 11 bases between them. The CDR3 has 14 residues. The CDR3 nucleotides are TGCGCCAGCAGCCAACCGGACAAGTCCTATGGCTACACCTTC. Its translation is CASSQPDKSYGYTF.